This passage covers 8 T cell receptor beta chains from one sample sequenced in a study of cytomegalovirus exposure and HLA in healthy donors. PCR involved 60 Vbeta and 13 Jbeta primers. Sequencing was performed with immunoSEQ multiplex PCR; in TCRdb, only in-frame clones are kept and a portion is missing. Among about 150,000 clones listed, 55% to 85% were seen once. Material for sequencing was PBMCs. These receptors were obtained from a man between 35 and 55 years old in good health and CMV-seronegative.

V usage is TRBV9 and J usage is TRBJ1-3; D remains unclear. CDR3 size: 15 residues. V lost 2 bases to trimming and J lost 0 bases, with 9 bases between them. CDR1 and CDR2 from the germline V gene are SGDLS and YYNGEE. The DNA for the CDR3 is TGTGCCAGCAGCGTGTCATCCGGCTCTGGAAACACCATATATTTT. Its protein is CASSVSSGSGNTIYF.

The rearrangement links TRBV5-1 to TRBJ1-1; D call uncertain. Trimming shortened V by 2 bases and J by 1 base, and 9 bases separated the two germline ends. CDR1 SGHRS and CDR2 YFSETQ come from the germline V gene. The CDR3 spans 14 residues. CDR3 bases: TGCGCCAGCAGCTTAAGCGGGGAGAACACTGAAGCTTTCTTT. This sequence encodes CASSLSGENTEAFF.

The J gene is TRBJ2-5, the V gene TRBV12-5, with 9 bases identical to TRBD2. The CDR3 totals 14 residues. Looked up from germline, CDR1 is LGHNT and CDR2 is FRNRAP. With V trimmed by 6 bases and J by 2 bases, 4 bases remained unmatched. The CDR3 DNA follows: TGTGCTAGTGGAAACCTAGCGGGGCAAGAGACCCAGTACTTC. Translating it yields CASGNLAGQETQYF.

V gene TRBV6-1 combines with J gene TRBJ2-3; D gene unclear. V lost 2 bases to trimming and J lost 7 bases, with 19 bases between them. CDR1 and CDR2 (germline): MNHNS, SASEGT. This CDR3 is 16 amino acids long. In nucleotides, the CDR3 is TGTGCCAGCAGTGAAAATCTGCTAAAACTTGTGAATACGCAGTATTTT. It translates to CASSENLLKLVNTQYF.

The count of this clone is one. The genes are TRBV5-6 and TRBJ2-3, with D maybe TRBD2 (6 bases). Germline V gene data show CDR1 as SGHDT and CDR2 as YYEEEE. Trimming took off 0 bases at V and 10 bases at J, with 12 bases between the two ends. The CDR3 extends over 13 amino acids. The CDR3 DNA reads as TGTGCCAGCAGCTTGGGTGCGGGGTTATCGCAGTATTTT. It translates to CASSLGAGLSQYF. Drawing the rest from reference TRBV5-6 and TRBJ2-3, the complete variable domain is DAGVTQSPTHLIKTRGQQVTLRCSPKSGHDTVSWYQQALGQGPQFIFQYYEEEERQRGNFPDRFSGHQFPNYSSELNVNALLLGDSALYLCASSLGAGLSQYFGPGTRLTVL.

The count of this clone is one. The chain links TRBV15 to TRBJ1-3; no clear D. The germline gives CDR1 LNHNV, CDR2 YYDKDF (reference sequence). V lost 6 bases and J 1 base, leaving 10 bases between the germline ends. The CDR3 contains 14 residues. CDR3 in amino acids: CATRPSGSGNTIYF. The CDR3 nucleotides read TGTGCCACCAGGCCCTCGGGTTCTGGAAACACCATATATTTT.

The gene calls are TRBV14 and TRBJ2-7; D uncertain. V was cut by 0 bases and J by 2 bases, with 8 bases left in between. This CDR3 has 14 amino acids. The germline V gene encodes CDR1 SGHDN and CDR2 FVKESK. CDR3 coding DNA: TGTGCCAGCAGCCAAGAAGAGGTTCCCTACGAGCAGTACTTC. Its protein is CASSQEEVPYEQYF. Filled out from reference TRBV14 and TRBJ2-7, the complete variable domain reads EAGVTQFPSHSVIEKGQTVTLRCDPISGHDNLYWYRRVMGKEIKFLLHFVKESKQDESGMPNNRFLAERTGGTYSTLKVQPAELEDSGVYFCASSQEEVPYEQYFGPGTRLTVT.

The rearrangement uses TRBV9 and TRBJ2-7, with 8 bases matching TRBD1. The CDR3 length is 14 residues. Germline CDR1 reads SGDLS; CDR2 reads YYNGEE. The V and J ends lost 0 bases and 3 bases, in that order; junction bases with no gene match: 2. CDR3 nucleotide sequence: TGTGCCAGCAGCGTAGCTGGGACAGGCTACGAGCAGTACTTC. This codes for CASSVAGTGYEQYF.